This entry describes one T cell receptor beta chain. As yet, its antigen is unknown. The CDR3 is made up of 15 amino acids. Germline V gene data show CDR1 as SGHRS and CDR2 as YFSETQ. The V and J ends lost 5 bases and 0 bases respectively, with 11 bases between them. The sample originates from a study of T cell repertoires in cytomegalovirus infection. About the study: Indications of both CMV infection and matching HLA type were provided by public TCR beta signatures. Whole-study findings and limits: Dominating the ex vivo response were TCR beta clonotypes that were CMV-specific and HLA-C-restricted. Cumulative public TCR beta family frequency identified carriers of CMV plus the relevant HLA.

From the reads, TCRdb called clonotypes with MiXCR, one entry per CDR3 protein. The sample lists 200,000 to 300,000 distinct CDR3 sequences, 9.1% occurring once. What was sequenced was PBMCs. V and J are TRBV5-1 and TRBJ2-2, with D perhaps assigned TRBD1 or TRBD2 (5 bases each). The TCR sequence derives from a human donor in good health (CMV status not recorded). Some clones in this sample may be carry-over from other donors' samples. CDR3 DNA sequence: TGCGCCAGCAGAATCGAGGGGTCGAACACCGGGGAGCTGTTTTTT. Its translation is CASRIEGSNTGELFF.